This record concerns one T cell receptor (beta chain) sequence. CDR3 length: 11 amino acids. Germline V gene lookup returns CDR1 MNHEY and CDR2 SMNVEV (reference sequence). Trimming removed 8 bases from V and 4 bases from J, with 9 bases in between. The data were taken from a study of shared T cell receptors in the human thymus. Clones were read by immunoSEQ multiplex PCR, and TCRdb kept only the in-frame ones, dropping some. This sample has some 640,000 clones, with roughly 86% found just once. The same specimen was also included in a second study, on human thymus T cells. Per that paper: Those donating were healthy Finnish infants in corrective surgery for congenital heart defects. Thymic tissue was derived from resections collected during corrective heart surgery. Repertoires from thymus and blood appeared to show biased V and J gene usage. Related research described thymic repertoires that were highly overlapping among unrelated individuals.

The receptor's source is a boy under two years old with a congenital heart defect. Source material: thymocytes. The V gene is TRBV27, the J gene TRBJ2-7; a weak D match, TRBD1 (5 bases). This CDR3 is CASHQGYEQYF. CDR3 nucleotides: TGTGCCAGCCACCAGGGATACGAGCAGTACTTC.